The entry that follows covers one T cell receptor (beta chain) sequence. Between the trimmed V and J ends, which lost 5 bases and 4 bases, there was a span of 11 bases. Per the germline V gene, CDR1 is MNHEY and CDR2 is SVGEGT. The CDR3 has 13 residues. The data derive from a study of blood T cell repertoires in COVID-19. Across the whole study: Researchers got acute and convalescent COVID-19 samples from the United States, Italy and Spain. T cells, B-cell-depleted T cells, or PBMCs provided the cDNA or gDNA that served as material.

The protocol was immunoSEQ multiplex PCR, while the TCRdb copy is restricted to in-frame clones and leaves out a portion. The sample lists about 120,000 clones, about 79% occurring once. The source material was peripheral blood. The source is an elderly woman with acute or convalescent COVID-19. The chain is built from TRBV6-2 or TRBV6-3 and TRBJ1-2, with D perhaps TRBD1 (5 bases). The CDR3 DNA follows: TGTGCCAGCAGTCCGCAGGGAGGCTATGGCTACACCTTC. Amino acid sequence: CASSPQGGYGYTF.